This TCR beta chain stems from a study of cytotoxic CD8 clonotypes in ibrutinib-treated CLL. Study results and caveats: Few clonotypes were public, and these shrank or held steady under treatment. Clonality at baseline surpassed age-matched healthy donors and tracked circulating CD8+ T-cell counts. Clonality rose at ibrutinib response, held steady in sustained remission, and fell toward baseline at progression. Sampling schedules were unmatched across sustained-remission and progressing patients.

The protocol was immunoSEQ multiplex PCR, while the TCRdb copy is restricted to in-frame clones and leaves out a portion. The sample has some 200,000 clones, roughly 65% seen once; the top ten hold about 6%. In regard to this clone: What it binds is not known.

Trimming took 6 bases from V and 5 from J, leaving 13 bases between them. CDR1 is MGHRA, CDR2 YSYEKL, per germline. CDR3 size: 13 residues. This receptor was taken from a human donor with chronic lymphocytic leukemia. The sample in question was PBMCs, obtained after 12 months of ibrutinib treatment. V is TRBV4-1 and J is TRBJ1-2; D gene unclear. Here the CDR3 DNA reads TGCGCCAGCAGGAGCTTAGATGTTTATGGCTACACCTTC. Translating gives CASRSLDVYGYTF.